Listed here are 17 T cell receptor beta chains from one sample, sequenced in a study of cytomegalovirus exposure and HLA in healthy donors. Data came from immunoSEQ multiplex PCR; TCRdb stores just in-frame clones and leaves some out. The sample contains about 120,000 clones, about 84% of which appear only once. Material: PBMCs. Receptors originate from a woman under 40 in good health and CMV-seronegative.

J is TRBJ2-2 and V is TRBV7-9; the D gene is possibly TRBD1 (6 bases). V dropped 1 base and J dropped 0 bases, with 6 bases sitting between them. Germline CDR1 is SEHNR and CDR2 is FQNEAQ (reference sequence). The CDR3 sequence is 15 residues long. CDR3 protein: CASSLGQANTGELFF. The CDR3 DNA reads as TGTGCCAGCAGCTTAGGACAGGCGAACACCGGGGAGCTGTTTTTT.

This clone showed up just a few times. V and J are TRBV6-5 and TRBJ2-7; a possible D gene is TRBD1 (6 bases). V gave up 5 bases and J gave up 6 bases, with 17 bases separating them. The CDR3 covers 14 residues. CDR1 and CDR2 from the germline V gene are MNHEY and SVGAGI. The CDR3 DNA is TGTGCCAGCAGTGACAGGACAGTCCGAGGCGAGCAGTACTTC. Translating it yields CASSDRTVRGEQYF.

V and J are TRBV19 and TRBJ1-2, with D possibly TRBD1 on 6 matching bases. Germline CDR1 is LNHDA and CDR2 is SQIVND (reference sequence). V dropped 3 bases and J dropped 5 bases, with 13 bases sitting between them. The CDR3 is 14 residues long. The CDR3 DNA is TGTGCCAGTAGTATTCGGGGGGCCTGGTATGGCTACACCTTC. Its protein product is CASSIRGAWYGYTF.

The chain joins TRBV7-2 to TRBJ1-5; tentative D call: TRBD1 (5 bases). V was clipped by 11 bases and J by 9 bases, with 20 bases between them. The CDR3 totals 13 residues. Germline loops: CDR1 SGHTA, CDR2 FQGNSA. The CDR3 region has the DNA TGTGCCTCCTCGGGGGGACCCCTGGGGCCCCAGCATTTT. Amino acids: CASSGGPLGPQHF.

V is TRBV7-6 and J is TRBJ1-4; no definite D call. Trimming took 1 base from V and 7 from J, leaving 16 bases between them. This CDR3 has 16 amino acids. Germline-derived CDR1 and CDR2 are SGHVS and FNYEAQ. CDR3 in DNA: TGTGCCAGCAGCTTAGGGCGCGCGGGTCGTGGTGAAAAACTGTTTTTT. Translation: CASSLGRAGRGEKLFF. Variable domain in full (rest from reference TRBV7-6 and TRBJ1-4): GAGVSQSPRYKVTKRGQDVALRCDPISGHVSLYWYRQALGQGPEFLTYFNYEAQQDKSGLPNDRFSAERPEGSISTLTIQRTEQRDSAMYRCASSLGRAGRGEKLFFGSGTQLSVL.

V usage is TRBV4-3 and J usage is TRBJ1-5; tentative D call: TRBD1 (6 bases). This CDR3 comprises 15 residues. Germline V CDR1 and CDR2: LGHNA, YSLEER. The V and J ends lost 1 base and 3 bases respectively, with 10 bases between them. CDR3 nucleotide sequence: TGCGCCAGCAGCCAAGGCTACAGGGTCAATCAGCCCCAGCATTTT. This translates into CASSQGYRVNQPQHF.

The table lists this clone with a count of one. The chain recombines TRBV5-8 with TRBJ1-5; D is uncertain. With 2 bases removed from V and 7 bases from J, the gap between germline ends came to 10 bases. Germline V gene lookup returns CDR1 SGHTS and CDR2 YDEGEE. There are 13 residues in the CDR3. CDR3 in DNA: TGTGCCAGCAGCTTCAGCGCGGGGCAGCCCCAGCATTTT. This encodes CASSFSAGQPQHF. Filled out from reference TRBV5-8 and TRBJ1-5, the complete variable domain reads EAGVTQSPTHLIKTRGQQATLRCSPISGHTSVYWYQQALGLGLQFLLWYDEGEERNRGNFPPRFSGRQFPNYSSELNVNALELEDSALYLCASSFSAGQPQHFGDGTRLSIL.

The chain is built from TRBV5-1 and TRBJ1-5; no clear D gene. The CDR3 totals 14 residues. CDR1 is SGHRS and CDR2 is YFSETQ in the germline V gene. Deletions cut 4 bases from V and 1 base from J, with 9 bases between. This CDR3 reads CASSEGGSNQPQHF. The CDR3 DNA reads TGCGCCAGCAGCGAGGGTGGGAGCAATCAGCCCCAGCATTTT.

The chain is built from TRBV19 and TRBJ1-6, with TRBD1 as a possible D gene (5 bases). Trimming took off 1 base at V and 7 bases at J, with 14 bases between the two ends. The CDR3 is 16 amino acids. The V gene's germline CDR1 is LNHDA and CDR2 SQIVND (reference sequence). CDR3 residues: CASSIGVGGVNSPLHF. DNA for the CDR3: TGTGCCAGTAGTATAGGGGTAGGAGGGGTAAATTCACCCCTCCACTTT.

This clone was picked up one time. This chain uses TRBV6-1 with TRBJ1-3; tentatively, D is TRBD1 (6 bases). Trimming removed 4 bases at V and 2 bases at J, with 18 bases between. Germline CDR1 MNHNS, CDR2 SASEGT. The CDR3 sequence is 17 residues long. CDR3 region: CASSGTRQALTGNTIYF. CDR3 DNA: TGTGCCAGCAGTGGCACCCGACAGGCCCTCACTGGAAACACCATATATTTT.

The J gene is TRBJ2-7, the V gene TRBV6-5; D remains unclear. This CDR3 is built from 14 residues. Trimming left V 4 bases short and J 11 bases short, with 21 bases between. Germline assignment: CDR1 MNHEY and CDR2 SVGAGI. The CDR3 sequence is CASSWNRRDVEKYF. CDR3 coding DNA: TGTGCCAGCAGTTGGAACCGGAGAGATGTTGAAAAGTACTTC.

The gene calls are TRBV4-1 and TRBJ2-5; 7 bases are shared with TRBD2. The CDR3 loop spans 16 amino acids. Trimming removed 4 bases from V and 5 bases from J; junction bases left unmatched: 13. Germline lookup yields CDR1 MGHRA and CDR2 YSYEKL. This chain's CDR3 is CASSLIGAGPGETQYF. The CDR3 region has the DNA TGCGCCAGCAGCCTAATCGGAGCGGGGCCAGGGGAGACCCAGTACTTC.

The DNA for the CDR3 is TGTGCCAGCAGCTGGGATCGGGGGGCCAACACAGATACGCAGTATTTT. Translated: CASSWDRGANTDTQYF. This chain links TRBV7-8 with TRBJ2-3; D perhaps matches TRBD2 (7 bases). Trimming cost V 4 bases and J 2 bases, with 16 bases left between them. This CDR3 is built from 16 residues. The germline V gene has CDR1 SGHVS and CDR2 FQNEAQ.

This clone has a single count. This chain uses TRBV27 with TRBJ2-7; 7 positions match TRBD1. Germline V gene sequence: CDR1 MNHEY, CDR2 SMNVEV (reference sequence). The length of the CDR3 is 15 residues. J was trimmed by 2 bases and V by 8 bases; bases with no gene match: 12. Here the CDR3 reads CASHATGTVAYEQYF. The CDR3 DNA reads as TGTGCCAGCCACGCCACCGGGACAGTAGCCTACGAGCAGTACTTC.

The rearrangement joins TRBV11-3 to TRBJ1-3; D ambiguous. The CDR3 is 16 amino acids. Per the germline V gene, CDR1 is SGHNT and CDR2 is YENEEA. V was shortened by 4 bases and J by 0 bases, with 13 bases between the two germline ends. CDR3 amino acids: CASSSLRRSSGNTIYF. The CDR3 DNA follows: TGTGCCAGCAGCTCCCTGCGACGGAGCTCTGGAAACACCATATATTTT. The entire variable domain, with the rest obtained from reference TRBV11-3 and TRBJ1-3, is as follows: EAGVVQSPRYKIIEKKQPVAFWCNPISGHNTLYWYLQNLGQGPELLIRYENEEAVDDSQLPKDRFSAERLKGVDSTLKIQPAELGDSAVYLCASSSLRRSSGNTIYFGEGSWLTVV.

This sequence joins TRBV5-4 and TRBJ2-2; TRBD1 matches at 9 bases. Germline V gives CDR1 SGHNT, CDR2 YYREEE (reference sequence). This CDR3 has 17 residues. With 0 bases clipped from V and 7 bases from J, the junction kept 10 bases outside the gene matches. The CDR3 region is CASSLAMGQGVGGELFF. In nucleotides, the CDR3 is TGTGCCAGCAGCTTGGCGATGGGACAGGGAGTGGGCGGGGAGCTGTTTTTT.

This clone appeared a single time. The chain links TRBV11-2 to TRBJ1-1; a weak D match, TRBD1 (5 bases). CDR3 length: 16 residues. Deletions cut 1 base from V and 4 bases from J, with 16 bases between. Germline V gene lookup returns CDR1 SGHAT and CDR2 FQNNGV. Written as DNA, the CDR3 is TGTGCCAGCAGCTTAGCGGAGGGGCGTAGAGGCACTGAAGCTTTCTTT. Its protein product is CASSLAEGRRGTEAFF. Filled out from reference TRBV11-2 and TRBJ1-1, the complete variable domain reads EAGVAQSPRYKIIEKRQSVAFWCNPISGHATLYWYQQILGQGPKLLIQFQNNGVVDDSQLPKDRFSAERLKGVDSTLKIQPAKLEDSAVYLCASSLAEGRRGTEAFFGQGTRLTVV.